This T cell receptor (beta chain) was captured by sequencing in a study of siplizumab effects on memory and regulatory T cells. Looked up from germline, CDR1 is SGDLS and CDR2 is YYNGEE. The CDR3 covers 13 residues. Trimming pared 5 bases from V and 8 bases from J, leaving 15 bases between. TCRdb's copy holds only in-frame clones and misses some; the assay was immunoSEQ multiplex PCR. The table includes 99,000 or so clones, 90% to 95% detected once. What was sequenced was non-Treg CD4+ T cells sorted from blood. The chain employs TRBV9 and TRBJ2-3, with D perhaps being TRBD1 or TRBD2 (5 bases each). This sequence originates from a human donor in good health. CDR3 protein: CASSYISGGTQYF. The CDR3 region has the DNA TGTGCCAGCAGTTACATATCTGGGGGTACGCAGTATTTT.